The source of this T cell receptor (beta chain) is a study of blood T cells in healthy people across ages. The second PCR ran about 6 to 12 cycles with a sample-barcoded 5' primer and J-beta primers. TCRdb analysed the 5' RACE reads with MiXCR anew, one entry per CDR3 protein. The profile covers 800,000 to 950,000 distinct CDR3 sequences, with about 29% appearing a single time and 10% to 13% taken by the ten largest. CDR1 is SNHLY and CDR2 is FYNNEI in the germline V gene. The CDR3 totals 13 residues. V dropped 8 bases and J dropped 7 bases, with 15 bases sitting between them. These data also formed part of another study, on T cells of mothers and their children.

This clonotype was obtained from a middle-aged woman in good health. The sample was blood. The chain links TRBV2 to TRBJ2-1, with D tentatively TRBD1 (6 bases). CDR3 bases: TGTGCCAGCGGAGGAACTAGGGGGAATGAGCAGTTCTTC. Translation: CASGGTRGNEQFF.